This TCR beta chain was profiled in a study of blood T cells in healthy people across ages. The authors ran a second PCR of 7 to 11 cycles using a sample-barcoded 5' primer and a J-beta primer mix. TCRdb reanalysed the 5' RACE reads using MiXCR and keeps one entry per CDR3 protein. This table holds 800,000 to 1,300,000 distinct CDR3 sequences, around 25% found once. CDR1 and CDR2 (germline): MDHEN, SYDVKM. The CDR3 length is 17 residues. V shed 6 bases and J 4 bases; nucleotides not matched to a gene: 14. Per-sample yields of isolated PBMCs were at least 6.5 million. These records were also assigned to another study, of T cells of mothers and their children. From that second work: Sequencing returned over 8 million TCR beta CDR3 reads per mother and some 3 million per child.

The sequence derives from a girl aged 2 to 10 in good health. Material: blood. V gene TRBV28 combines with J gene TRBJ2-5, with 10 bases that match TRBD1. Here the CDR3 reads CASSLSRQGAARETQYF. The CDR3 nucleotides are TGTGCCAGCAGCCTAAGTCGACAGGGGGCGGCCCGAGAGACCCAGTACTTC.